This T cell receptor (beta chain) was identified in a study of cytomegalovirus exposure and HLA in healthy donors (dated by TCRdb to 2016 to 2017). In terms of the full investigation: According to an earlier analysis of a few hundred of the donors, some 180 million T cells yielded roughly 100 million unique TCR beta sequences and about 300 Gb of sequence data. In a later analysis, previously published TCR beta repertoires from several hundred donors were re-analyzed and high-resolution HLA genotyping was added so that TCR occurrence patterns could be studied. In the later analysis, no new phenotypic data were used to find candidate immune exposures; instead, reliance was placed on TCR beta sequences and their occurrence across donors. The study used immunosequencing to profile the T cell repertoires of approximately 640 subjects and linked those repertoires to cytomegalovirus serostatus. Typing coverage differed by locus: A, B, C, DRB1 and DQB1 were typed in about 620-640 donors, DQA1 in about 500, DPA1 in 600 to 610, and DPB1 in 400 to 490. Donor age, sex, ethnicity and CMV serostatus were collected together with the repertoire data. In an earlier analysis of 587 of the donors, high-throughput TCR beta sequencing was used to judge whether each TCR beta V gene segment behaved as functional or pseudogenic. Among 398 genotyped donors of the cohort, an average of approximately 230,000 unique TCR beta nucleotide sequences were sequenced per donor, about a sixth of them non-productive. To predict cytomegalovirus infection status, the study brought together high-throughput TCR immunosequencing, statistical association of individual TCRs with disease status, and machine learning. HLA typing covered class I and class II loci at four-digit resolution. All discovery cohort repertoires had been generated on a single sequencing platform. A separate validation cohort of over 95 different subjects was used in addition to the roughly 670-subject first cohort. About 300 gigabases of sequencing data and 78 million or so unique TCR sequences were included in an early release covering about 620 HLA-typed donors. The aim of the study was to test whether cataloging public T cell receptors could identify signatures of past pathogen exposure. A later genetic analysis took genome-wide SNP genotypes for 398 of the 666 donors and used that subset as a discovery cohort. A handful of DR-DQ haplotypes were treated as single units for association and clustering because of strong linkage in the cohort. The genetic ancestry cluster associated with self-reported Caucasian donors included about 84% of the 300 to 400 genotyped donors.

The library was made by the immunoSEQ multiplex PCR assay. For the multiplex PCR, a mixture combining 60 forward primers for TCR Vbeta segments and 13 reverse primers for TCR Jbeta segments was used. The CDR3 region of rearranged TCR beta genes was amplified from genomic DNA with a multiplex PCR assay. The Illumina HiSeq System was used to sequence the amplified TCR beta libraries as 87-base-pair reads. The study's own analysis went as follows. A later analysis counted tens of millions of unique TCR beta chains across the 600 to 850 repertoires, and around 9.9 million of these chains were shared by at least two donors. Raw reads were error-corrected and collapsed into unique sequences by a nearest-neighbor algorithm in which closely related sequences were merged to remove PCR and sequencing errors. To assign V, D and J gene segments, CDR3 sequences were aligned to IMGT reference sequences. For a sequence to be retained, a match of at least six nucleotides was required to both a V gene segment and a J gene segment. Rearrangements were called productive when the CDR3 lacked stop codons and stayed in frame with V and J; all others were non-productive. CDR3 was defined according to IMGT convention as the region running from the second conserved V-encoded cysteine to the conserved J-encoded phenylalanine. In an earlier analysis of approximately 500 of the donors, sequences lacking an unambiguous match to a single V gene segment were excluded. An earlier analysis of several hundred of the donors called V segments functional above 56.7% productive rearrangements and segregating when the between-donor standard deviation exceeded 5%. A statistical classification framework was built for diagnosing cytomegalovirus status from the catalog of TCR beta chain sequences. A later analysis assigned V and J genes by comparing TCR nucleotide sequences with IMGT/GENE-DB human TR gene sequences. The TCRdist pipeline was used in a later analysis to assign CDR3 sequences and most-parsimonious VDJ recombination scenarios. In a later analysis, each TCR beta chain was defined by its CDR3 amino acid sequence together with its V-gene family, and reads lacking a unique V-gene family were excluded. A later analysis removed 450 to 600 highly shared, low-generation-probability nucleotide sequences to deal with suspected cross-contamination and a sequencing artifact. In a later analysis, a clonal expansion index for each public chain was calculated from normalized within-repertoire ranks of inferred template counts. Generation probabilities in a later analysis came from a VDJ recombination model fitted to out-of-frame rearrangements, and those results were checked against IGoR. In a later analysis, TCR-TCR, TCR-HLA and TCR-CMV co-occurrence was scored with hypergeometric tests, and a repertoire-size bias correction was applied to TCR pairs. A later analysis estimated false discovery rates by permuting HLA or CMV assignments 20 times. In a later analysis, co-occurring TCRs were grouped with DBSCAN, and TCRdist sequence similarity was added when clustering was performed within HLA-allele-positive subsets. For co-occurrence clustering, repertoires with fewer than 30,000 or more than 120,000 public chains were excluded, along with a handful of repertoires with anomalous nucleotide sharing. TCRdb's version of the immuneACCESS table is confined to in-frame rearrangements and falls short of the full clone set. An unresolved V gene accounts for under half of the shortfall where checked; the remainder is of unknown origin. V and J calls and clone size are copied from that table; D and trimming were computed from the DNA. The table for this sample lists about 130,000 clones; roughly 80% of them were counted only once. Together, the top ten hold 11% of the sample.

Worth noting for this clone: Its antigen remains undetermined. No much larger clonotype is one base removed from it; base qualities were not supplied.

General conclusions and limits of the study: While some public TCRs were present in many individuals, most TCR sequences turned up only very rarely across donors. Some IMGT-functional V segments, including TRBV6-2 and TRBV6-3, could not be told apart with the 87-base-pair reads, so those segments were excluded. Correlated functional status among segregating V segments might reflect linkage disequilibrium, but an unknown experimental factor could not be ruled out. A further reported finding was that TCR beta sequences accurately predicted the HLA-A and HLA-B alleles for most subjects in the first cohort. Because HLA typing was missing for some donors at each locus, association tests included only the typed subset. In both the original and validation cohorts, the classifier was reported to diagnose cytomegalovirus status with high specificity and sensitivity. Three of the identified cytomegalovirus-associated TCR beta chains were confirmed in vitro to be specific for cytomegalovirus antigens. The authors suggested that the approach could potentially be extended to other disease states and immunological phenotypes. An earlier analysis of 587 of the donors showed that most TCR beta V segments appeared in productive rearrangements either about 90% or about 30% of the time, which broadly matched IMGT annotations. A later genetic analysis reported fewer N-insertions in productive TCRs among donors in an Asian-associated ancestry cluster than the approximately 700-donor mean. The study gave a list of about 150 TCR beta chains associated with cytomegalovirus. Most CMV-associated TCR beta chains appeared to be HLA-restricted in a later analysis, and the HLA associations seemed to be driven largely by CMV exposure. In a later analysis, HLA-associated TCR beta chains were found to be more clonally expanded and to have lower generation probabilities than equally common non-associated chains. For the cohort, immune exposure information was limited to CMV serostatus. According to a later analysis, parvovirus B19, influenza, CMV and Epstein-Barr virus appeared linked to several top co-occurrence clusters. In a later analysis, the rate of TCR association differed among HLA loci, with DRB1 alleles having the most associated TCRs and HLA-C alleles having the fewest. The cohort was sequenced for TCR beta chains only, and without alpha or paired-chain data the features that could be detected were limited. A cluster of highly shared sequence variants was judged likely to be a technical artifact of the sequencing pipeline. Assigning TCR associations to individual alleles was difficult when HLA alleles, especially DR and DQ, strongly co-occurred. V-gene and J-gene trimming of TCR beta chains was associated with a missense DCLRE1C variant in a later genetic analysis, and the association was replicated in an independent cohort. At a false discovery rate of 0.05, a later analysis linked under 20,000 TCR beta sequences to specific HLA alleles. Presence/absence analyses assumed roughly uniform sequencing depth across donors, an assumption that may not hold. Because counts were too low, roughly 17 rarely observed V segments, including chromosome 9 orphons, were left out of the earlier analysis of about 500 of the donors.

The cohort was made up of under 800 healthy bone marrow donors. At the time of sampling, every cohort member was nominally healthy, though immune exposures that went unrecorded were likely present. The donor tested CMV seropositive and was one of the 289 seropositive cohort members. A peripheral blood sample was collected from each donor, and TCR beta sequencing was performed on peripheral blood mononuclear cells. Genomic DNA was extracted from the blood cell samples with the Qiagen DNeasy Blood Extraction Kit. The germline V gene (reference sequence) provides CDR1 PRHDT and CDR2 FYEKMQ. The cysteine opens and the phenylalanine closes a CDR3 of 19 amino acids. Only the CDR3 DNA is retained, 57 bases long and in frame from the first base. The V end gives up 0 bases and the J end 7 bases, leaving 16 bases in the junction not matched to a gene.

Sequenced material: PBMCs. The clonotype comes from a man aged 25 to 40 in good health and CMV-seropositive. The chain is encoded by TRBV13 joined to TRBJ2-2; TRBD1 fits 8 bases in the junction. This receptor has the CDR3 CASSLGLSRTGSPGGELFF. The nucleotide sequence is TGTGCCAGCAGCTTAGGCCTAAGTAGGACAGGGTCCCCCGGCGGGGAGCTGTTTTTT.